This paragraph reports one T cell receptor beta chain. Its antigen has not been determined. No much larger clone exists at a distance of one base, and base qualities are not known. This entry comes from a study of blood T cell repertoires in COVID-19 (dated by TCRdb to the early 2020s). For the study in its entirety: Samples from collaborators originated in the United States, Italy and Spain and spanned both the acute and convalescent phases of COVID-19. The prospective study material was composed of cDNA or gDNA derived from T cells, B-cell-depleted T cells, or PBMCs. Subjects who had been exposed to COVID-19, were actively infected with it, or had recovered from it provided the deeply sampled blood TCRbeta repertoires that made up the dataset. The repertoires were released in a freely available public database intended as a resource for research on the immune response to SARS-CoV-2. Samples were obtained from the ongoing ImmuneRACE study (first 160 participants) and from 1,254 subjects provided by 6 global collaborators. A de-identified subject ID, COVID-19 status, age in years and sex were almost always included in the sample metadata. HLA class I and class II types, where available, came from metadata supplied by the sample provider rather than from assay-based typing.

The immunoSEQ Assay, a bias-controlled multiplex PCR, was used to amplify TCRbeta CDR3 regions from genomic DNA. As for how the authors treated the data: Nucleated cell counts per sample were estimated from amplification of reference gene primers within the assay. To quantify the absolute abundance of each unique TCRbeta CDR3 rearrangement, sequence reads were collapsed and filtered. Productive Simpson clonality was computed per sample as the square root of Simpson's diversity index over productive rearrangements. Imported from immuneACCESS, the table was reduced by TCRdb to in-frame sequences with V and J called. These copies leave out some clones; in studies compared against another copy, an unresolved V gene accounts for under half, and the cause of the remainder is not known. That table supplies the V and J calls and clone size; D and trimming were determined from the DNA. This sample has fewer than 350,000 clones in its table, and 70% to 90% of those were observed once. The ten most abundant clones make up 2% to 2.5% of the sample.

Taken from cysteine to phenylalanine, the CDR3 has 15 residues. The CDR3 DNA has 45 bases and is translated from base 1. CDR1 and CDR2, per the germline V gene (reference sequence), are GTSNPN and SVGIG. The germline ends are 21 bases apart after V is trimmed by 2 bases and J by 8 bases. Results and caveats for the whole study, not just this receptor: Clinical and demographic metadata were provided uncurated, with the amount varying by source and participant.

A second Seattle source provided samples from volunteer blood donors who had recovered from COVID-19. Collaborating institutions collected whole blood in K2EDTA tubes following their own protocols. For TCRbeta analysis, collaborator samples were shipped as frozen whole blood, as isolated PBMCs, or as DNA extracted from either sample type. The sequence was collected from a woman aged 25 to 39 who had recovered from COVID-19. The chain is assembled from TRBV30 and TRBJ1-1; TRBD1 is a weak D gene call, 6 bases matching. Sample: peripheral blood. The CDR3 reads CAWSSRKTGFSEAFF. The DNA reads TGTGCCTGGAGTTCGCGAAAAACAGGGTTCTCCGAAGCTTTCTTT.